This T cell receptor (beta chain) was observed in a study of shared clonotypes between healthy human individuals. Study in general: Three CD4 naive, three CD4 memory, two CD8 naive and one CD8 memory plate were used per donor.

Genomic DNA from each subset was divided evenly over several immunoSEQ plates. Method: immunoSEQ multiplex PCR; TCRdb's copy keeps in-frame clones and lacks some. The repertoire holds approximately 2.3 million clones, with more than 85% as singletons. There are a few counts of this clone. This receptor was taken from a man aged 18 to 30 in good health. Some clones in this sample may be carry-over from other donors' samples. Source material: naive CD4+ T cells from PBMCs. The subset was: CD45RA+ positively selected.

The CDR3 reads CAAKGSLNTEAFF. CDR3 in DNA: TGTGCCGCGAAGGGCAGCCTGAACACTGAAGCTTTCTTT. The rearrangement links TRBV10-3 to TRBJ1-1, with D uncertain. The CDR3 loop spans 13 amino acids. Germline V gene data show CDR1 as ENHRY and CDR2 as SYGVKD. The V end was cut by 11 bases, the J end by 0 bases, with 13 bases between.